Detailed here is one T cell receptor (beta chain). This sample stems from a study of blood T cell repertoires in COVID-19. Study information: The United States, Italy and Spain provided the acute and convalescent COVID-19 samples.

Clones were read by immunoSEQ multiplex PCR, and TCRdb kept only the in-frame ones, dropping some. The sample has 55,000 to 75,000 clones; 84% are singletons. Trimming stripped 10 bases from V and 4 bases from J, with 31 bases between. The germline gives CDR1 LNHDA, CDR2 SQIVND (reference sequence). The CDR3 totals 19 residues. The chain is built from TRBV19 and TRBJ2-2, with D possibly TRBD2 on 5 matching bases. The sequenced sample consisted of peripheral blood. The clonotype originates from a man aged 60 to 69 with COVID-19, enrolled during active disease. The CDR3 loop is CATQSYLAGTLTLTGELFF. CDR3 sequence (DNA): TGTGCCACCCAATCCTACCTCGCGGGTACCTTAACTCTCACCGGGGAGCTGTTTTTT.